One and the same sample provided the 12 T cell receptor beta chains below, sequenced in a study of OX40 agonist ivuxolimab in advanced cancers. Profiling relied on immunoSEQ multiplex PCR, and the TCRdb table lists in-frame clones only, not all of them. In the table there are some 74,000 clones, around 90% of which are singletons. Sequenced here: CD4+ or CD8+ T cells sorted from blood, sampled in a trial of the OX40 agonist ivuxolimab. These receptors were obtained from an adult with an advanced solid tumor such as melanoma, head and neck, liver or kidney cancer.

V usage is TRBV19 and J usage is TRBJ2-3, with D possibly matching TRBD1 (5 bases). CDR1 is LNHDA and CDR2 is SQIVND in the germline V gene (reference sequence). The CDR3 covers 13 residues. V lost 5 bases and J 6 bases, leaving 12 bases between the germline ends. This CDR3 is CASSYRQTDTQYF. The CDR3 DNA reads as TGTGCCAGTAGTTATCGACAGACTGATACGCAGTATTTT.

The rearrangement links TRBV5-1 to TRBJ1-4, with 8 bases lining up with TRBD1. CDR3 length equals 15 residues. The germline CDR1 and CDR2 sequences are SGHRS and YFSETQ. V gave up 3 bases and J gave up 5 bases; unmatched junction bases: 6. CDR3 nucleotide sequence: TGCGCCAGCAGCTCTACAGGGGGTTCAAATGAAAAACTGTTTTTT. Encoded protein: CASSSTGGSNEKLFF.

This clone was seen only a few times. This sequence joins TRBV5-4 and TRBJ2-5, with 7 bases lining up with TRBD1. Germline V gene sequence: CDR1 SGHNT, CDR2 YYREEE (reference sequence). V shed 5 bases and J 9 bases; nucleotides not matched to a gene: 16. CDR3 length: 15 residues. CDR3 sequence: CASSTPTGPSKAQYF. The CDR3 region has the DNA TGTGCCAGCAGTACCCCGACAGGGCCTTCTAAGGCCCAGTACTTC.

This clone was counted once. The chain carries TRBV6-1 and TRBJ1-2; unclear D gene. Trimming removed 1 base from V and 3 bases from J, with 9 bases in between. This CDR3 contains 14 residues. Germline CDR1 is MNHNS and CDR2 is SASEGT. The CDR3 loop reads CASSEEGRYYGYTF. CDR3 nucleotide sequence: TGTGCCAGCAGTGAAGAGGGCAGATACTATGGCTACACCTTC.

The rearrangement links TRBV29-1 to TRBJ2-1; 10 bases map to TRBD2. This CDR3 is 16 amino acids long. With 5 bases clipped from V and 0 bases from J, the junction kept 7 bases outside the gene matches. Germline loops: CDR1 SQVTM, CDR2 ANQGSEA. CDR3 coding DNA: TGCAGCGTTTCGGCTAGCGGGGGAAACTCCTACAATGAGCAGTTCTTC. This encodes CSVSASGGNSYNEQFF.

This clone has more than one count but fewer than ten. The junction differs from germline at one of its ends, possibly a read error. This sequence joins TRBV7-7 and TRBJ1-1; D is unresolved. The CDR3 loop spans 13 amino acids. In germline, CDR1 is SSHAT, CDR2 FNYEAQ (reference sequence). The CDR3: CASSFGANTEAFF. The CDR3 region has the DNA TGTGCTAGCAGCTTTGGCGCGAACACTGAAGCTTTCTTT.

V is TRBV5-1 and J is TRBJ1-1; D may be TRBD1 (5 bases). The germline CDR1 and CDR2 sequences are SGHRS and YFSETQ. Trimming pared 5 bases from V and 4 bases from J, leaving 15 bases between. The CDR3 has 14 amino acids. The DNA for the CDR3 is TGCGCCAGCAGTTCCGGGGACCTAGGCACTGAAGCTTTCTTT. This codes for CASSSGDLGTEAFF. Drawing the rest from reference TRBV5-1 and TRBJ1-1, the complete variable domain is KAGVTQTPRYLIKTRGQQVTLSCSPISGHRSVSWYQQTPGQGLQFLFEYFSETQRNKGNFPGRFSGRQFSNSRSEMNVSTLELGDSALYLCASSSGDLGTEAFFGQGTRLTVV.

The chain couples TRBV30 to TRBJ1-1, with D tentatively TRBD1 (5 bases). Germline V CDR1 and CDR2: GTSNPN, SVGIG (reference sequence). With 3 bases removed from V and 4 bases from J, the gap between germline ends came to 15 bases. This CDR3 spans 14 amino acids. The CDR3, as DNA: TGTGCCTGGAGCGCTTTTCCAGGGTCCACTGAAGCTTTCTTT. It encodes CAWSAFPGSTEAFF.

J is TRBJ2-5 and V is TRBV7-3; maybe TRBD1 (6 bases). This CDR3 is 15 amino acids long. The V end was cut by 5 bases, the J end by 1 base, with 14 bases between. CDR1 is SGHTA and CDR2 is FQGTGA in the germline V gene. DNA of the CDR3: TGTGCCAGCAGCCTTCGAACAGGGAGCCAAGAGACCCAGTACTTC. Protein product: CASSLRTGSQETQYF.

The genes are TRBV19 and TRBJ2-1, with TRBD1 matching 8 bases. Germline V gene lookup returns CDR1 LNHDA and CDR2 SQIVND (reference sequence). This CDR3 region has 14 residues. V dropped 3 bases and J dropped 7; count of bases not matched to a gene: 5. The CDR3 nucleotides read TGTGCCAGTAGTATTCAGGGGGCGGGTAATGAGCAGTTCTTC. This translates into CASSIQGAGNEQFF. Combining the CDR3 with reference TRBV19 and TRBJ2-1 gives the whole variable domain DGGITQSPKYLFRKEGQNVTLSCEQNLNHDAMYWYRQDPGQGLRLIYYSQIVNDFQKGDIAEGYSVSREKKESFPLTVTSAQKNPTAFYLCASSIQGAGNEQFFGPGTRLTVL.

The chain recombines TRBV27 with TRBJ2-2, with 9 bases lining up with TRBD2. Trimming took 7 bases from V and 8 from J; bases not matched to a gene: 17. The CDR3 consists of 17 residues. Germline V gene lookup returns CDR1 MNHEY and CDR2 SMNVEV (reference sequence). CDR3: CASTTISGLASLGELFF. The CDR3 region has the DNA TGTGCCAGCACCACTATTTCGGGACTAGCTTCGTTGGGGGAGCTGTTTTTT.

J is TRBJ2-1 and V is TRBV9; 9 nucleotides agree with TRBD2. The CDR3 totals 16 residues. The V gene end was trimmed by 0 bases and the J gene end by 4 bases; junction bases not matched to a gene: 5. Germline CDR1 and CDR2: SGDLS and YYNGEE. CDR3 sequence reads: CASSVASLAGYNEQFF. The DNA of the CDR3 is TGTGCCAGCAGCGTAGCTAGCCTAGCGGGGTACAATGAGCAGTTCTTC.